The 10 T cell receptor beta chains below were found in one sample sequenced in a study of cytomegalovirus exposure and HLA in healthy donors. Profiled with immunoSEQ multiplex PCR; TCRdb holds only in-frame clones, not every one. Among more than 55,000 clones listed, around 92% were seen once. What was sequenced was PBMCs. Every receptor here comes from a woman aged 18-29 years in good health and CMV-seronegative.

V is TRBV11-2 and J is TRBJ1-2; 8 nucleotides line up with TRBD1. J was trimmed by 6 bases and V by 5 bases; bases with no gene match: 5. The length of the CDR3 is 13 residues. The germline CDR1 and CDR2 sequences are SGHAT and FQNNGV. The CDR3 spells CASSQQGGDGYTF. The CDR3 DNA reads TGTGCCAGCAGCCAACAGGGGGGGGATGGCTACACCTTC. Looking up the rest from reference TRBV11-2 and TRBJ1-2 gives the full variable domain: EAGVAQSPRYKIIEKRQSVAFWCNPISGHATLYWYQQILGQGPKLLIQFQNNGVVDDSQLPKDRFSAERLKGVDSTLKIQPAKLEDSAVYLCASSQQGGDGYTFGSGTRLTVV.

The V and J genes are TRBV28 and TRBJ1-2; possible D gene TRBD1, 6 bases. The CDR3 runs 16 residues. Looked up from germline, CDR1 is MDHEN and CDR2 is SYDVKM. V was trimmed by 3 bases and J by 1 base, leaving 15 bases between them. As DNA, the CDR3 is TGTGCCAGCAGTTTCAGTTTGGTAGGGGGTAACTATGGCTACACCTTC. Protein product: CASSFSLVGGNYGYTF.

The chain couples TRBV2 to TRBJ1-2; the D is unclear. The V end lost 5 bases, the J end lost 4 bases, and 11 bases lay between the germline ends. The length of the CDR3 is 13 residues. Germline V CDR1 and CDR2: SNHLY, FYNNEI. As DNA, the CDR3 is TGTGCCAGCAGTCAACAGATCCGCTATGGCTACACCTTC. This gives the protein CASSQQIRYGYTF.

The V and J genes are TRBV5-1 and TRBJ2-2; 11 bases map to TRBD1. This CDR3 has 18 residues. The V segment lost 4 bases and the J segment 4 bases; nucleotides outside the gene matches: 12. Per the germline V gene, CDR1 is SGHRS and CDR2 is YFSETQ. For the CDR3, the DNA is TGCGCCAGCAGCCCCAGGTCCCCGGGACAGGGGGTCACCGGGGAGCTGTTTTTT. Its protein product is CASSPRSPGQGVTGELFF.

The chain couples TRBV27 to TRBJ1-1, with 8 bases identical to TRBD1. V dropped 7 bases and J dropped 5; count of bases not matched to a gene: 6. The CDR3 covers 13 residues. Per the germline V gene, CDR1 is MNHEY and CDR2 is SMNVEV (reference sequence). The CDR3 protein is CASKTGGGTEAFF. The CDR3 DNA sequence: TGTGCCAGCAAAACAGGGGGTGGGACTGAAGCTTTCTTT.

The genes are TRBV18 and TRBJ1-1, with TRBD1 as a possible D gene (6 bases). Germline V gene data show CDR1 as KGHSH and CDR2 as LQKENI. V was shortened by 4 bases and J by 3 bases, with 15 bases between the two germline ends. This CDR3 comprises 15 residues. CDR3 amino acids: CASSLSGVKDTEAFF. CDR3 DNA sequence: TGTGCCAGCTCACTGTCAGGGGTTAAGGACACTGAAGCTTTCTTT.

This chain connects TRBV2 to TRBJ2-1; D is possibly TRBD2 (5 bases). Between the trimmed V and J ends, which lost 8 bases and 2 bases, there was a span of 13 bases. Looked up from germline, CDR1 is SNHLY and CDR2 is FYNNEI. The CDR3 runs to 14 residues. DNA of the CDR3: TGTGCCAGCGGCCCCAGCGGTGCCTACAATGAGCAGTTCTTC. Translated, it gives CASGPSGAYNEQFF. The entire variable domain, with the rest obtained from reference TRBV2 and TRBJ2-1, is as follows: EPEVTQTPSHQVTQMGQEVILRCVPISNHLYFYWYRQILGQKVEFLVSFYNNEISEKSEIFDDQFSVERPDGSNFTLKIRSTKLEDSAMYFCASGPSGAYNEQFFGPGTRLTVL.

The CDR3, as DNA: TGTGCCAGCAGCCCCAGCGCTGAGCAGAATCAGCCCCAGCATTTT. It is translated as CASSPSAEQNQPQHF. The chain links TRBV4-2 to TRBJ1-5; D unresolved. Germline assignment: CDR1 LGHNA and CDR2 YNFKEQ. The V end lost 4 bases, the J end lost 4 bases, and 14 bases lay between the germline ends. CDR3 length equals 15 residues.

The CDR3 sequence is CSVTVGSSYEQYF. The CDR3 DNA follows: TGCAGCGTTACCGTCGGGAGCTCCTACGAGCAGTACTTC. The chain combines TRBV29-1 with TRBJ2-7, with D perhaps matching TRBD2 (6 bases). The germline V and J ends were trimmed by 5 bases and 0 bases, with 11 bases remaining between them. Germline lookup yields CDR1 SQVTM and CDR2 ANQGSEA. The CDR3 consists of 13 residues.

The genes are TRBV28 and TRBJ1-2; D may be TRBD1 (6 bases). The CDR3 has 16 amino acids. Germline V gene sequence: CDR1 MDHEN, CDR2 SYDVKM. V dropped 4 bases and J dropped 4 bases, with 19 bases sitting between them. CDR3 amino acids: CASSSPRGAQGYGYTF. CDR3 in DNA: TGTGCCAGCAGTTCCCCCCGGGGGGCACAAGGCTATGGCTACACCTTC.